Shown below are 6 T cell receptor beta chains from a single sample sequenced in a study of vaccination and CD4 T cells after COVID-19 (dated by TCRdb to between 2021 and 2022). Library method: PCR. The instrument was an Illumina iSeq 100. DNA from cultured CD4+ T cells was subjected to TCR sequencing with the Oncomine TCR Beta short-read assay at the Johns Hopkins FTIC core. TCRdb applied fastp at Q25 and MiXCR to the public reads, then kept only in-frame beta chains. Every distinct CDR3 protein forms one entry, paired with its most common genes and DNA. The sample contains about 18,000 distinct CDR3 sequences, 55% to 70% of them found a single time. Approximately 7.9% of the sample is held by the ten biggest clonotypes. The treatment or condition label for this specimen denotes: approximately 11-day PBMC culture with coronavirus spike peptide pools or control peptides (ViraFEST assay). No antigen is known for these receptors.

Sequencing was carried out using CD4+ T cells from blood, cultured in vitro. The receptors come from a human donor who had recovered from COVID-19.

J is TRBJ1-1 and V is TRBV12-3 or TRBV12-4; TRBD1 agrees at 9 bases. Trimming at V came to 3 bases and at J to 5 bases, leaving 10 bases not matched to a gene. CDR3 length: 16 residues. This chain's CDR3 is CASSLLRGTGTTEAFF. DNA of the CDR3: TGTGCCAGCAGTTTGCTCCGGGGGACAGGGACGACTGAAGCTTTCTTT.

The chain has TRBV19 and TRBJ1-5, with 7 bases identical to TRBD1. This CDR3 is built from 14 residues. V lost 7 bases and J lost 4; bases outside the gene matches: 7. CDR1 is LNHDA, CDR2 SQIVND, per germline (reference sequence). CDR3 in DNA: TGTGCCAGTAATGAAGGGGGACAGAATCAGCCCCAGCATTTT. The encoded protein is CASNEGGQNQPQHF.

The J gene is TRBJ1-5, the V gene TRBV6-1; D gene ambiguous. The CDR3 totals 14 residues. Germline loops: CDR1 MNHNS, CDR2 SASEGT. Trimming left V 6 bases short and J 3 bases short, with 12 bases between. CDR3 nucleotides: TGTGCCAGCAGGTTGGGCGAGTTCAATCAGCCCCAGCATTTT. Encoded protein: CASRLGEFNQPQHF.

This clonotype appeared a single time. The gene calls are TRBV6-1 and TRBJ1-2; a possible D gene is TRBD1 (5 bases). The germline V and J ends were trimmed by 1 base and 5 bases, with 8 bases remaining between them. From germline, CDR1 is MNHNS and CDR2 SASEGT. The CDR3 consists of 13 residues. CDR3 sequence reads: CASSEGAGYGYTF. CDR3 nucleotides: TGTGCCAGCAGTGAAGGCGCAGGGTATGGCTACACCTTC.

This chain links TRBV19 with TRBJ2-1, with D perhaps TRBD1 or TRBD2 (6 bases each). The CDR3 consists of 12 residues. Germline-derived CDR1 and CDR2 are LNHDA and SQIVND (reference sequence). The ends were cut back, 10 bases at V and 6 bases at J, with 13 bases in the middle. CDR3 in DNA: TGTGCCACAACTGGAGGGGGCAATGAGCAGTTCTTC. It encodes CATTGGGNEQFF.

This chain connects TRBV3-1 to TRBJ1-6; the match to TRBD1 covers 8 bases. The CDR3 spans 14 residues. CDR1 and CDR2 (germline): LGHDT, YNNKEL (reference sequence). V lost 4 bases to trimming and J lost 7 bases; unmatched junction nucleotides: 3. The CDR3 region is CASSLQGGNSPLHF. DNA of the CDR3: TGTGCCAGCAGCCTACAGGGGGGCAATTCACCCCTCCACTTT.